This entry lists 2 T cell receptor beta chains sequenced from one sample in a study of regulatory T cells in long-lasting Graves disease. Time point described: newly diagnosed GD, antithyroid drugs for less than 3 months. Isolated PBMC RNA provided the starting material for the TCR library. TCR beta libraries were built with iRepertoire HTBI primers and Arm-PCR of CDR3 regions. MiXCR, run by TCRdb on the multiplex PCR reads, gives a single entry per CDR3 protein. The table includes around 400,000 distinct CDR3 sequences, 15% to 17% detected once. The sequenced sample was peripheral blood mononuclear cells (PBMCs), obtained at new diagnosis, from a patient treated with antithyroid drugs. These receptors originate from a female donor with Graves disease.

DNA for the CDR3: TGTGCCAGCTCCCGCCCCGGCTCCTATAATTCACCCCTCCACTTT. Residues: CASSRPGSYNSPLHF. This rearrangement joins TRBV27 to TRBJ1-6, with D hard to call. CDR1 and CDR2 (germline): MNHEY, SMNVEV (reference sequence). The V end was cut by 8 bases, the J end by 0 bases, with 11 bases between. This CDR3 has 15 residues.

Many counts were recorded for this clonotype. The chain couples TRBV27 to TRBJ1-1; TRBD1 might be the D (5 bases). The CDR3 is 15 residues long. CDR1 MNHEY and CDR2 SMNVEV come from the germline V gene (reference sequence). The V end was cut by 0 bases, the J end by 5 bases, with 13 bases between. Here the CDR3 reads CASSLSMGPGTEAFF. DNA for the CDR3: TGTGCCAGCAGTTTATCCATGGGGCCGGGGACTGAAGCTTTCTTT.